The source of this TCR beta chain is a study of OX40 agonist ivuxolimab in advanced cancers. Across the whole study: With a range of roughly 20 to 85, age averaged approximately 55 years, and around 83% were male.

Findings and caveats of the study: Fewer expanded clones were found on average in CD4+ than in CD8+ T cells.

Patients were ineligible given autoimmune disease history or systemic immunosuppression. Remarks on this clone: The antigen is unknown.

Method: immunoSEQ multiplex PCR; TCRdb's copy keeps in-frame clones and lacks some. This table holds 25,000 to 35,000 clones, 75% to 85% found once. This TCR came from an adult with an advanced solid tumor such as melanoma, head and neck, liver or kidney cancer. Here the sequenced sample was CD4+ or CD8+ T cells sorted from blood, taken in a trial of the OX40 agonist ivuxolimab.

As DNA, the CDR3 is TGTGCCATCAGTGCCGAGACTAGCGTCACCGGGGAGCTGTTTTTT. This gives the protein CAISAETSVTGELFF. The rearrangement uses TRBV10-3 and TRBJ2-2; 8 bases line up with TRBD2. Germline V gives CDR1 ENHRY, CDR2 SYGVKD. V was pared by 4 bases and J by 4 bases, with 5 bases of the junction left unmatched. The CDR3 runs to 15 residues.